This T cell receptor (beta chain) came from a study of cytomegalovirus exposure and HLA in healthy donors (dated by TCRdb to 2017 to 2019). A note on the overall study: An earlier analysis of about 560 of the donors reported approximately 300 Gb of sequence data and about 120 million unique TCR beta sequences obtained from about 170 million T cells. Roughly 300 gigabases of sequencing data and 78 million or so unique TCR sequences were included in an early release covering 550 to 650 HLA-typed donors. Of the roughly 400 genotyped donors, more than 75% were placed in the genetic ancestry cluster associated with self-reported Caucasian donors. The study was designed to test whether signatures of past pathogen exposure could be identified by cataloging public T cell receptors. The study used immunosequencing to profile the T cell repertoires of several hundred subjects and linked those repertoires to cytomegalovirus serostatus. Besides the first cohort of roughly 700 subjects, a separate validation cohort made up of over 100 different subjects was used. High-throughput TCR immunosequencing, statistical association of individual TCRs with disease status, and machine learning were combined to predict cytomegalovirus infection status. A later analysis re-examined previously published TCR beta repertoires from 500 to 700 donors and added high-resolution HLA genotyping to investigate patterns of TCR occurrence. Rather than drawing on any new phenotypic data, the later analysis identified candidate immune exposures from TCR beta sequences and the way those sequences occurred across donors. An earlier analysis of 587 of the donors used high-throughput TCR beta sequencing to judge whether each TCR beta V gene segment behaved as functional or pseudogenic. Donor age, sex, ethnicity and CMV serostatus were collected together with the repertoire data. A later genetic analysis used genome-wide SNP genotypes for about three fifths of the roughly 700 donors, treating that subset as a discovery cohort. All discovery cohort repertoires had been generated on a single sequencing platform. HLA typing covered class I and class II loci at four-digit resolution. Typing coverage differed by locus: A, B, C, DRB1 and DQB1 were typed in about 620-640 donors, DQA1 in 500 to 550, DPA1 in roughly 590, and DPB1 in 450 to 490. Roughly five DR-DQ haplotypes were treated as single units for association and clustering because of strong linkage in the cohort. Among several hundred genotyped donors of the cohort, an average of around 220,000 unique TCR beta nucleotide sequences was sequenced per donor, of which roughly 18% were non-productive.

The cohort was made up of roughly 670 healthy bone marrow donors. All cohort members were sampled while nominally healthy, although unrecorded immune exposures were likely present. The donor was CMV seronegative and was included in the group of a few hundred seronegative cohort members. Each donor provided a peripheral blood sample, and peripheral blood mononuclear cells were used for TCR beta sequencing. Genomic DNA extraction from the blood cell samples was performed with the Qiagen DNeasy Blood Extraction Kit. The germline V gene gives CDR1 as SGHAT and CDR2 as FQNNGV. From the cysteine through the phenylalanine, the CDR3 covers 14 amino acids. Only the CDR3 part of the read is kept: 42 bases, read in frame from the first base. V gives up 5 bases and J gives up 2 bases, and the segment between their germline ends measures 10 bases. Library preparation used the immunoSEQ multiplex PCR assay. The multiplex PCR relied on a mix of 60 forward primers for TCR Vbeta segments and 13 reverse primers for TCR Jbeta segments. Amplification of the CDR3 region of rearranged TCR beta genes was performed with a multiplex PCR assay on genomic DNA. Amplified TCR beta libraries were sequenced as 87-base-pair reads on the Illumina HiSeq System. Per the source publication's procedure: In a later analysis, 80 million or so unique TCR beta chains were counted across the 500 to 700 repertoires, and roughly 9.9 million of these chains were shared by at least two donors. Raw reads were error-corrected and collapsed into unique sequences with a nearest-neighbor algorithm that merged closely related sequences to remove PCR and sequencing errors. To assign V, D and J gene segments, CDR3 sequences were aligned to IMGT reference sequences. For a sequence to be retained, at least a six-nucleotide match to both a V gene segment and a J gene segment was required. A rearrangement was called productive if the CDR3 had no stop codons and remained in frame with V and J, and every other rearrangement was called non-productive. Following IMGT convention, CDR3 was defined as the stretch from the second conserved V-encoded cysteine to the conserved J-encoded phenylalanine. The earlier analysis of 587 of the donors excluded any sequence lacking an unambiguous match to a single V gene segment. In an earlier analysis of approximately 550 of the donors, V segments were called functional above 56.7% productive rearrangements and were called segregating when the between-donor standard deviation exceeded 5%. A statistical classification framework was built for diagnosing cytomegalovirus status from the catalog of TCR beta chain sequences. A later analysis assigned V and J genes by comparing TCR nucleotide sequences with IMGT/GENE-DB human TR gene sequences. Using the TCRdist pipeline, a later analysis assigned CDR3 sequences along with most-parsimonious VDJ recombination scenarios. A later analysis defined each TCR beta chain by its CDR3 amino acid sequence plus V-gene family, and excluded reads lacking a unique V-gene family. To address suspected cross-contamination and a sequencing artifact, a later analysis removed roughly 580 highly shared, low-generation-probability nucleotide sequences. A later analysis calculated a clonal expansion index for each public chain from normalized within-repertoire ranks of inferred template counts. Generation probabilities in a later analysis came from a VDJ recombination model fitted to out-of-frame rearrangements, and those results were checked against IGoR. Hypergeometric tests were used in a later analysis to score TCR-TCR, TCR-HLA and TCR-CMV co-occurrence, with a repertoire-size bias correction applied to the TCR pairs. To estimate false discovery rates, a later analysis permuted the HLA or CMV assignments 20 times. In a later analysis, co-occurring TCRs were grouped using DBSCAN, and TCRdist sequence similarity was added for clustering within HLA-allele-positive subsets. Repertoires with fewer than 30,000 or more than 120,000 public chains were left out of co-occurrence clustering, as were roughly five repertoires with anomalous nucleotide sharing. Sourced from immuneACCESS, this table was stored by TCRdb with only in-frame sequences that have V and J called. A share of the clones is absent; for the studies checked, an unresolved V gene accounts for under half, and the remainder has no known explanation. The V and J calls and clone size were taken over from that table, and D and trimming were inferred from the DNA. For this sample the table gives 130,000 to 150,000 clones, of which over 80% were detected only once. The top ten clones comprise roughly 2.9% of the sample.

A word on this clone: Its antigen remains unidentified. Per-nucleotide qualities are absent, and no much larger clonotype sits a single base away.

Results the study describes overall, beyond this receptor: A later analysis found that HLA-associated TCR beta chains were more clonally expanded and had lower generation probabilities than equally common non-associated chains. Because HLA typing was missing for some donors at each locus, association tests included only the typed subset. Sequencing depth was assumed to be roughly uniform across donors in the presence/absence analyses, though that assumption may not hold. An association between a missense DCLRE1C variant and V-gene and J-gene trimming of TCR beta chains was found in a later genetic analysis and replicated in an independent cohort. The cohort was sequenced for TCR beta chains only, and without alpha or paired-chain data the features that could be detected were limited. Most CMV-associated TCR beta chains appeared to be HLA-restricted in a later analysis, and the HLA associations seemed to be driven largely by CMV exposure. An earlier analysis of approximately 570 of the donors showed that most TCR beta V segments appeared in productive rearrangements either about 87% or about 30% of the time, which broadly matched IMGT annotations. In a later analysis, several top co-occurrence clusters were reported to appear linked to parvovirus B19, influenza, CMV and Epstein-Barr virus. Immune exposure information for the cohort was limited to CMV serostatus. In a later analysis, the rate of TCR association differed among HLA loci, with DRB1 alleles having the most associated TCRs and HLA-C alleles having the fewest. Because the 87-base-pair reads could not distinguish some IMGT-functional V segments, including TRBV6-2 and TRBV6-3, those segments were excluded. A later genetic analysis reported fewer N-insertions in productive TCRs among donors in an Asian-associated ancestry cluster than the roughly 620-donor mean. A cluster of highly shared sequence variants was judged likely to be a technical artifact of the sequencing pipeline. Across donors, most TCR sequences were observed very rarely, whereas some public TCRs were present in many individuals. It was suggested by the authors that the approach could potentially be generalized to other disease states and immunological phenotypes. The study gave a list of more than 150 TCR beta chains associated with cytomegalovirus. Specific HLA alleles were associated with about 17,000 TCR beta sequences at a false discovery rate of 0.05 in a later analysis. A further reported finding was that TCR beta sequences accurately predicted the HLA-A and HLA-B alleles for most subjects in the first cohort. Correlated functional status among segregating V segments might be attributable to linkage disequilibrium, but an unknown experimental factor could not be ruled out. In both the original and validation cohorts, the classifier was reported to diagnose cytomegalovirus status with high specificity and sensitivity. Assigning TCR associations to individual alleles was difficult when HLA alleles, especially DR and DQ, strongly co-occurred. The earlier analysis of some 560 of the donors excluded approximately 15 rarely observed V segments, including chromosome 9 orphons, because counts were too low. In vitro tests confirmed that a few of the cytomegalovirus-associated TCR beta chains recognize cytomegalovirus antigens.

Sequenced: PBMCs. The rearranged chain carries TRBV11-2 and TRBJ1-3; the D gene is perhaps TRBD1, on 5 matching bases. The TCR originated in a woman under 40 in good health and CMV-seronegative. For the CDR3, the sequence is CASSAGFTGNTIYF. The DNA reads as follows: TGTGCCAGCAGCGCAGGGTTTACTGGAAACACCATATATTTT.